These 19 T cell receptor beta chains were sequenced from one sample in a study of blood T cell repertoires in COVID-19. Using immunoSEQ multiplex PCR, the repertoire was profiled, and TCRdb retains in-frame clones only, with some absent. The data hold some 110,000 clones, with 90% observed a single time. Sequenced sample: peripheral blood. The source is a human donor with active COVID-19. The donor label of this sample is uncertain.

The chain has TRBV7-6 and TRBJ1-1, with D uncertain. Trimming took off 3 bases at V and 1 base at J, with 12 bases between the two ends. The CDR3 has 15 amino acids. Germline assignment: CDR1 SGHVS and CDR2 FNYEAQ. Here the CDR3 DNA reads TGTGCCAGCAGCTTCCGTAGCGGAGGGAACACTGAAGCTTTCTTT. It is translated as CASSFRSGGNTEAFF.

This CDR3 is CASSVGLAGGMQETQYF. In nucleotides, the CDR3 is TGTGCCAGCAGCGTAGGACTAGCGGGGGGAATGCAAGAGACCCAGTACTTC. The J gene is TRBJ2-5, the V gene TRBV9, with TRBD2 matching over 13 bases. J gave up 2 bases and V 0 bases, and 4 bases lay outside the gene matches. Germline-derived CDR1 and CDR2 are SGDLS and YYNGEE. The CDR3 runs to 17 residues.

The chain employs TRBV7-3 and TRBJ2-3; the match to TRBD2 covers 7 bases. Germline assignment: CDR1 SGHTA and CDR2 FQGTGA. The CDR3 totals 16 residues. The V and J ends lost 1 base and 4 bases, in that order; junction bases with no gene match: 8. DNA for the CDR3: TGTGCCAGCAGCTTAATGGTACTAGCGAGGCCAGATACGCAGTATTTT. This encodes CASSLMVLARPDTQYF.

This rearrangement joins TRBV11-2 to TRBJ2-3, with 9 positions matching TRBD2. Germline V lookup: CDR1 SGHAT, CDR2 FQNNGV. The CDR3 runs to 15 residues. The ends lost 3 bases at V and 2 bases at J; junction bases unmatched: 3. The CDR3 protein is CASSFGTSNTDTQYF. CDR3 DNA: TGTGCCAGCAGCTTTGGGACTAGCAACACAGATACGCAGTATTTT.

V is TRBV12-3 or TRBV12-4 and J is TRBJ2-7; D ambiguous. This CDR3 has 13 amino acids. V was clipped by 4 bases and J by 4 bases, with 11 bases between them. The CDR3 DNA follows: TGTGCCAGCAGTTCCCAAAGAGGATACGAGCAGTACTTC. This encodes CASSSQRGYEQYF.

V usage is TRBV6-2 or TRBV6-3 and J usage is TRBJ1-2, with D unclear. The germline V and J ends were trimmed by 2 bases and 8 bases, with 12 bases remaining between them. This CDR3 spans 13 amino acids. Germline assignment: CDR1 MNHEY and CDR2 SVGEGT. The CDR3 spells CASSYASGGGYTF. The CDR3 nucleotides are TGTGCCAGCAGTTACGCGTCAGGAGGGGGCTACACCTTC.

A single count supports this clone. The CDR3 bases are TGCAGCGTTTTAACAGGGGTTGCCTACGAGCAGTACTTC. Its protein is CSVLTGVAYEQYF. This chain joins TRBV29-1 and TRBJ2-7, with 7 positions matching TRBD1. The CDR3 sequence is 13 residues long. Germline V gene lookup returns CDR1 SQVTM and CDR2 ANQGSEA. V gave up 5 bases and J gave up 2 bases; unmatched junction bases: 6.

The rearrangement links TRBV10-1 to TRBJ2-1; D might be TRBD2 (7 bases). The germline V gene encodes CDR1 WNHNN and CDR2 SYGVQD (reference sequence). V lost 4 bases and J lost 7, with 11 bases in between. The CDR3 sequence is 13 residues long. CDR3: CASSVGGGNEQFF. The CDR3 DNA follows: TGCGCCAGCAGTGTGGGAGGGGGAAATGAGCAGTTCTTC.

The rearrangement uses TRBV6-5 and TRBJ2-7, with D uncertain. Germline CDR1 and CDR2: MNHEY and SVGAGI. This CDR3 is 16 amino acids long. Trimming left V 2 bases short and J 2 bases short, with 16 bases between. The CDR3 sequence: CASSYGHGRPTYEQYF. The CDR3 DNA reads as TGTGCCAGCAGTTACGGTCACGGCAGGCCCACCTACGAGCAGTACTTC.

The chain couples TRBV16 to TRBJ1-1; no clear D gene. Trimming removed 1 base at V and 1 base at J, with 13 bases between. Looked up from germline, CDR1 is KGHSY and CDR2 is FQNENV. This CDR3 comprises 16 residues. The CDR3 spells CASSQFSGGTNTEAFF. Written as DNA, the CDR3 is TGTGCCAGCAGCCAATTTTCAGGAGGAACGAACACTGAAGCTTTCTTT.

The chain links TRBV4-3 to TRBJ1-1; 7 bases align to TRBD1. The CDR3 extends over 15 amino acids. Trimming removed 2 bases from V and 0 bases from J; junction bases left unmatched: 3. Germline V lookup: CDR1 LGHNA, CDR2 YSLEER. The CDR3: CASSQSGQLNTEAFF. CDR3 in DNA: TGCGCCAGCAGCCAATCGGGACAGTTGAACACTGAAGCTTTCTTT.

The chain is built from TRBV6-5 and TRBJ1-5; 7 nucleotides match TRBD1. Germline-derived CDR1 and CDR2 are MNHEY and SVGAGI. J was trimmed by 5 bases and V by 0 bases; bases with no gene match: 4. This CDR3 spans 15 amino acids. DNA for the CDR3: TGTGCCAGCAGTTACTCGTCAGGGGGAGATCAGCCCCAGCATTTT. This gives the protein CASSYSSGGDQPQHF.

V gene TRBV2 combines with J gene TRBJ1-5; unclear D gene. The CDR3 has 14 amino acids. Per germline, CDR1 SNHLY and CDR2 FYNNEI. The V end lost 3 bases, the J end lost 0 bases, and 6 bases lay between the germline ends. The DNA for the CDR3 is TGTGCCAGCAGTGACTATGGTAGCAATCAGCCCCAGCATTTT. Amino acids: CASSDYGSNQPQHF.

The DNA of the CDR3 is TGCGCCAGCAGCCAAGGCAGGGTGCCCTCTGGGGCCAACGTCCTGACTTTC. Amino acids: CASSQGRVPSGANVLTF. The chain joins TRBV4-1 to TRBJ2-6; tentatively, D is TRBD1 (5 bases). This CDR3 spans 17 amino acids. Trimming stripped 1 base from V and 0 bases from J, with 10 bases between. The germline gives CDR1 MGHRA, CDR2 YSYEKL.

The chain has TRBV11-2 and TRBJ2-5, with D perhaps TRBD2 (7 bases). The CDR3 is 15 amino acids. V was pared by 3 bases and J by 5 bases, with 16 bases between. CDR1 and CDR2 from the germline V gene are SGHAT and FQNNGV. The CDR3 nucleotides read TGTGCCAGCAGCTTGCTGGCCGGGGGGCGGGAGACCCAGTACTTC. Translated: CASSLLAGGRETQYF.

The gene calls are TRBV9 and TRBJ1-2; 9 nucleotides line up with TRBD1. CDR1 is SGDLS and CDR2 is YYNGEE in the germline V gene. The CDR3 is 13 residues long. V trimming: 2 bases; J trimming: 6 bases; junction bases outside the gene matches: 2. CDR3 protein: CASSVDRGNGYTF. Here the CDR3 DNA reads TGTGCCAGCAGCGTCGACAGGGGGAATGGCTACACCTTC.

The chain couples TRBV7-8 to TRBJ2-5, with 8 bases lining up with TRBD2. The CDR3 is 14 amino acids. V was pared by 5 bases and J by 3 bases, with 5 bases of the junction left unmatched. Germline CDR1 and CDR2: SGHVS and FQNEAQ. CDR3 region: CASSSGGLKETQYF. CDR3 DNA sequence: TGTGCCAGCAGCAGCGGGGGACTGAAAGAGACCCAGTACTTC.

The chain has TRBV6-2 or TRBV6-3 and TRBJ1-2, with D perhaps TRBD1 (6 bases). The CDR3 has 16 residues. Germline-derived CDR1 and CDR2 are MNHEY and SVGEGT. Trimming pared 4 bases from V and 5 bases from J, leaving 20 bases between. In nucleotides, the CDR3 is TGTGCCAGCAGTTGGGCCATTCCGGGGACAAAGTATGGCTACACCTTC. Translation gives CASSWAIPGTKYGYTF.

This chain links TRBV15 with TRBJ1-2; no definite D call. Germline V gives CDR1 LNHNV, CDR2 YYDKDF (reference sequence). The germline V and J ends were trimmed by 3 bases and 4 bases, with 12 bases remaining between them. The CDR3 spans 14 residues. The CDR3 region has the DNA TGTGCCACCAGCAGCGTAGCGGGAATCTATGGCTACACCTTC. This gives the protein CATSSVAGIYGYTF.